A single sample is the source of the 19 T cell receptor beta chains below, sequenced in a study of human T cells and chemical hapten exposure. A single record per CDR3 protein comes from TCRdb applying MiXCR to the RACE reads. The sample carries 300,000 to 450,000 distinct CDR3 sequences, 5.1% recorded once. Time point here: pre-sensitization, week 0. Treatment given: therapeutic diphenylcyclopropenone sensitization with weekly scalp DPC. The material was whole blood, obtained in connection with sensitization to the hapten diphenylcyclopropenone (DPC). These TCRs come from a woman aged 45-65 years with alopecia areata. Some clones in this sample may be carry-over from other donors' samples.

The V gene is TRBV12-3 or TRBV12-4, the J gene TRBJ1-5; TRBD1 matches 11 bases. This CDR3 comprises 15 residues. J was trimmed by 5 bases and V by 5 bases; bases with no gene match: 5. The CDR3 loop reads CASSTWTGGDQPQHF. The CDR3 coding sequence is TGTGCCAGCAGTACGTGGACAGGGGGCGATCAGCCCCAGCATTTT.

A few counts support this clonotype. The genes are TRBV12-3 or TRBV12-4 and TRBJ2-3; D uncertain. This CDR3 is 10 amino acids long. Trimming left V 3 bases short and J 8 bases short, with 3 bases between. CDR3 nucleotides: TGTGCCAGCAGTTTGCGTACGCAGTATTTT. It specifies CASSLRTQYF.

The V gene is TRBV6-1, the J gene TRBJ1-4; maybe TRBD1 (5 bases). This CDR3 comprises 15 residues. Germline V gives CDR1 MNHNS, CDR2 SASEGT. V was trimmed by 6 bases and J by 8 bases, leaving 19 bases between them. The CDR3 DNA sequence: TGTGCCAGCAGGATAGGGGCCTCAAGGGAAGAAAAACTGTTTTTT. Residues: CASRIGASREEKLFF.

The table lists this clonotype with many counts. The chain carries TRBV28 and TRBJ1-1; D uncertain. CDR3 length equals 13 residues. Trimming took off 2 bases at V and 3 bases at J, with 7 bases between the two ends. CDR1 MDHEN and CDR2 SYDVKM come from the germline V gene. CDR3 DNA sequence: TGTGCCAGCAGTTTAGAACGGTACACTGAAGCTTTCTTT. It specifies CASSLERYTEAFF.

Ten or more counts support this clonotype. The CDR3 DNA reads as TGTGCCACCTCTGAGACAGGGGTCTACAATGAGCAGTTCTTC. Its translation is CATSETGVYNEQFF. The chain recombines TRBV7-9 with TRBJ2-1; 8 nucleotides line up with TRBD1. J lost 3 bases, V lost 10 bases, and 8 bases had no gene match. Germline CDR1 is SEHNR and CDR2 is FQNEAQ (reference sequence). CDR3 length equals 14 residues. Full variable domain (remainder filled in from reference TRBV7-9 and TRBJ2-1): DTGVSQNPRHKITKRGQNVTFRCDPISEHNRLYWYRQTLGQGPEFLTYFQNEAQLEKSRLLSDRFSAERPKGSFSTLEIQRTEQGDSAMYLCATSETGVYNEQFFGPGTRLTVL.

The rearrangement links TRBV18 to TRBJ1-1, with no clear D. Trimming left V 2 bases short and J 1 base short, with 8 bases between. The CDR3 runs 14 residues. From germline, CDR1 is KGHSH and CDR2 LQKENI. CDR3 coding DNA: TGTGCCAGCTCACCAACCTCAGAGAACACTGAAGCTTTCTTT. The encoded protein is CASSPTSENTEAFF.

This clonotype was seen many times. The gene calls are TRBV5-1 and TRBJ2-4; D is possibly TRBD2 (6 bases). The germline V and J ends were trimmed by 1 base and 6 bases, with 14 bases remaining between them. This CDR3 is built from 15 residues. Germline lookup yields CDR1 SGHRS and CDR2 YFSETQ. CDR3 DNA: TGCGCCAGCAGCTTGCAACCGGGGACTGGAAACATTCAGTACTTC. Residues: CASSLQPGTGNIQYF.

The table lists this clonotype with many counts. The V gene is TRBV5-1, the J gene TRBJ2-1; D is possibly TRBD2 (6 bases). The CDR3 runs to 13 residues. V lost 0 bases, J lost 14 bases, and 15 bases lay in between. Germline V gene data show CDR1 as SGHRS and CDR2 as YFSETQ. The CDR3 here is CASSLDIGGKEFF. The CDR3, as DNA: TGCGCCAGCAGCTTGGATATCGGCGGGAAGGAGTTCTTC.

A word on this clonotype: This may be a read error, as it is one base from a much larger clone. V is TRBV24-1 and J is TRBJ2-1; perhaps TRBD2 as D (6 bases). With 7 bases removed from V and 0 bases from J, the gap between germline ends came to 9 bases. The CDR3 totals 14 residues. Germline CDR1 and CDR2: KGHDR and SFDVKD. CDR3 nucleotides: TGTGCCACCAGCTTGGGGGGCTCCTACAATGAGCAGTTCTTC. Amino acids: CATSLGGSYNEQFF.

The sample holds many counts of this clonotype. This chain uses TRBV5-1 with TRBJ2-1; 8 bases map to TRBD2. Germline CDR1 is SGHRS and CDR2 is YFSETQ. With V trimmed by 4 bases and J by 2 bases, 5 bases remained unmatched. This CDR3 has 15 residues. Here the CDR3 DNA reads TGCGCCAGCAGCCCCACCGGGAGGGCCTACAATGAGCAGTTCTTC. This codes for CASSPTGRAYNEQFF.

There are a few counts of this clonotype. The V call is TRBV12-5, the J call TRBJ1-3; no firm D call. The germline V gene has CDR1 LGHNT and CDR2 FRNRAP. Between the trimmed V and J ends, which lost 3 bases and 4 bases, there was a span of 1 base. This CDR3 region has 11 residues. CDR3 nucleotide sequence: TGTGCTAGTGGTTTCGGAAACACCATATATTTT. Protein: CASGFGNTIYF.

This clonotype has at least ten counts. This chain joins TRBV6-1 and TRBJ1-5, with D perhaps matching TRBD1 (5 bases). V lost 1 base to trimming and J lost 4 bases, with 14 bases between them. CDR3 length equals 16 residues. Germline CDR1 and CDR2: MNHNS and SASEGT. CDR3 amino acids: CASSEGQGGWNQPQHF. Here the CDR3 DNA reads TGTGCCAGCAGTGAAGGTCAGGGAGGTTGGAATCAGCCCCAGCATTTT.

This clonotype was recorded many times. The rearrangement uses TRBV29-1 and TRBJ2-1; 11 positions agree with TRBD2. CDR3 length: 15 amino acids. Trimming at V came to 4 bases and at J to 6 bases, leaving 8 bases not matched to a gene. Germline V lookup: CDR1 SQVTM, CDR2 ANQGSEA. DNA for the CDR3: TGCAGCGTTGGGGTAGCGGGAGGGCCGGGCAATGAGCAGTTCTTC. Its protein product is CSVGVAGGPGNEQFF.

The genes are TRBV20-1 and TRBJ1-1, with TRBD1 matching over 9 bases. Germline CDR1 DFQATT, CDR2 SNEGSKA (reference sequence). The CDR3 is 13 amino acids. This chain's CDR3 is CITNRGRVTEAFF. The CDR3 DNA reads as TGCATTACGAACAGGGGGCGCGTCACTGAAGCTTTCTTT.

This clonotype was counted ten times or more. This chain connects TRBV29-1 to TRBJ2-2; possible D gene TRBD2, 5 bases. The CDR3 has 13 residues. Per the germline V gene, CDR1 is SQVTM and CDR2 is ANQGSEA. Trimming stripped 7 bases from V and 1 base from J, with 10 bases between. The CDR3 is CSGRSGNTGELFF. The CDR3 DNA follows: TGCAGCGGCCGGAGCGGGAACACCGGGGAGCTGTTTTTT.

The DNA for the CDR3 is TGTGCCAGCAGCCAAGAACGATTAGCGGGTCTAACCCCCAATGAGCAGTTCTTC. Its protein product is CASSQERLAGLTPNEQFF. The J gene is TRBJ2-1, the V gene TRBV3-1; 7 bases are shared with TRBD2. Germline V gene sequence: CDR1 LGHDT, CDR2 YNNKEL (reference sequence). Unmatched junction bases numbered 14, after V lost 0 bases and J lost 6 bases. The CDR3 consists of 18 residues.

This chain uses TRBV2 with TRBJ2-3; the match to TRBD1 covers 8 bases. The CDR3 length is 16 residues. J was trimmed by 3 bases and V by 7 bases; bases with no gene match: 12. The germline CDR1 and CDR2 sequences are SNHLY and FYNNEI. CDR3 DNA sequence: TGTGCCAGCACCCAGAGGCAGGGGGCATTTACAGATACGCAGTATTTT. It yields the protein CASTQRQGAFTDTQYF.

This clonotype was recorded many times. J is TRBJ2-3 and V is TRBV6-2 or TRBV6-3; the D is unclear. Germline V gives CDR1 MNHEY, CDR2 SVGEGT. V gave up 6 bases and J gave up 3 bases, with 13 bases separating them. The CDR3 is 14 residues long. DNA for the CDR3: TGTGCCAGCAGAAGGACGTCCCGAACAGATACGCAGTATTTT. Its translation is CASRRTSRTDTQYF.

This chain connects TRBV12-3 or TRBV12-4 to TRBJ2-2, with 7 bases that match TRBD2. J was trimmed by 5 bases and V by 5 bases; bases with no gene match: 11. The CDR3 length is 16 residues. CDR3 in DNA: TGTGCCAGCAGTCTCTGGGACCCGCGGGAGACCGGGGAGCTGTTTTTT. It codes for CASSLWDPRETGELFF.